The 29 T cell receptor beta chains below all came from one sample that was sequenced in a study of Ad26.COV2.S vaccination and SARS-CoV-2 variants. Clones were sequenced by immunoSEQ multiplex PCR, and TCRdb holds only the in-frame ones, with some missing. The sample carries hundreds of thousands of clones, around 87% recorded once. Treatment meaning: some 20 received Ad26.COV2.S at low or high dose, single or two shots; about 5 received placebo; per-sample allocation not given. Vaccine and placebo recipients were sampled on day 63 after the first injection. Source: peripheral blood, taken in a trial of Ad26.COV2.S vaccine versus placebo. These receptors came from a person aged 18-60 years who received the Ad26.COV2.S COVID-19 vaccine or a placebo.

The chain employs TRBV4-2 and TRBJ2-3; no firm D call. The CDR3 consists of 13 residues. Trimming stripped 2 bases from V and 4 bases from J, with 7 bases between. In germline, CDR1 is LGHNA, CDR2 YNFKEQ. The CDR3 DNA reads TGTGCCAGCAGCCAAAACACAGCAGATACGCAGTATTTT. It yields the protein CASSQNTADTQYF.

V and J are TRBV27 and TRBJ2-3; 10 bases are a match to TRBD1. Germline V gene sequence: CDR1 MNHEY, CDR2 SMNVEV (reference sequence). The CDR3 consists of 16 residues. V dropped 2 bases and J dropped 4; count of bases not matched to a gene: 6. The CDR3 sequence: CASSLLGTGEADTQYF. The CDR3 nucleotides read TGTGCCAGCAGTTTACTTGGGACAGGGGAGGCAGATACGCAGTATTTT.

The chain is built from TRBV10-3 and TRBJ2-7; D is perhaps TRBD1 (7 bases). Trimming shortened V by 6 bases and J by 4 bases, and 16 bases separated the two germline ends. This CDR3 comprises 14 residues. In germline, CDR1 is ENHRY, CDR2 SYGVKD. CDR3 coding DNA: TGTGCCATCAGGGGGGGACAGTTGACTTACGAGCAGTACTTC. Its translation: CAIRGGQLTYEQYF.

The chain has TRBV5-1 and TRBJ2-5; 8 bases fit TRBD2. V lost 4 bases and J lost 6; bases outside the gene matches: 11. In germline, CDR1 is SGHRS, CDR2 YFSETQ. The CDR3 is made up of 15 amino acids. The CDR3 DNA reads TGCGCCAGCAGCCAGGAAGCGGGGGAAAGAAAGACCCAGTACTTC. Protein product: CASSQEAGERKTQYF.

V usage is TRBV6-5 and J usage is TRBJ1-5; 10 positions agree with TRBD1. Germline CDR1 and CDR2: MNHEY and SVGAGI. Trimming cost V 5 bases and J 7 bases; bases outside gene matches: 8. The CDR3 is 15 residues long. DNA for the CDR3: TGTGCCAGCAGTCCGTGGGACAGGGGAAGCCAGCCCCAGCATTTT. This encodes CASSPWDRGSQPQHF.

This rearrangement joins TRBV7-2 to TRBJ2-1, with D possibly matching TRBD1 (5 bases). Between the trimmed V and J ends, which lost 1 base and 9 bases, there was a span of 10 bases. The germline V gene encodes CDR1 SGHTA and CDR2 FQGNSA. This CDR3 comprises 13 residues. CDR3 sequence: CASSLGRGAEQFF. For the CDR3, the DNA is TGTGCCAGCAGCTTAGGTAGGGGTGCTGAGCAGTTCTTC.

The chain links TRBV15 to TRBJ1-5; no reliable D call. Per germline, CDR1 LNHNV and CDR2 YYDKDF (reference sequence). V lost 0 bases and J 0 bases, leaving 6 bases between the germline ends. The CDR3 is 15 residues long. CDR3 DNA: TGTGCCACCAGCAGAGATCGGGTTAGCAATCAGCCCCAGCATTTT. Its translation: CATSRDRVSNQPQHF.

The chain couples TRBV18 to TRBJ1-1; weak D call: TRBD1 (5 bases). CDR3 length: 14 residues. Germline V gene data show CDR1 as KGHSH and CDR2 as LQKENI. With 1 base removed from V and 6 bases from J, the gap between germline ends came to 12 bases. This chain's CDR3 is CASSPQGWASEAFF. Written as DNA, the CDR3 is TGTGCCAGCTCACCACAGGGGTGGGCCTCTGAAGCTTTCTTT.

The J gene is TRBJ2-3, the V gene TRBV3-1 (or the pseudogene TRBV3-2); D may be TRBD1 (5 bases). V was trimmed by 3 bases and J by 2 bases, leaving 9 bases between them. The CDR3 loop spans 14 amino acids. Germline CDR1 reads LGHDT; CDR2 reads YNNKEL (reference sequence). The CDR3: CASSQAGHTDTQYF. CDR3 bases: TGTGCCAGCAGCCAGGCCGGACACACAGATACGCAGTATTTT.

The chain couples TRBV7-9 to TRBJ1-2; 7 bases match TRBD1. This CDR3 region has 14 residues. J gave up 4 bases and V 6 bases, and 8 bases lay outside the gene matches. Germline CDR1 is SEHNR and CDR2 is FQNEAQ (reference sequence). The CDR3 DNA reads TGTGCCAGCAGGGATGACAGGGAGGGCTATGGCTACACCTTC. It encodes CASRDDREGYGYTF.

Written as DNA, the CDR3 is TGTGCCAGCAGCCCGGGGCGTGCGAACACCGGGGAGCTGTTTTTT. Protein product: CASSPGRANTGELFF. The chain employs TRBV7-2 and TRBJ2-2; D may match TRBD1 or TRBD2 (5 bases each). Germline values: CDR1 SGHTA, CDR2 FQGNSA. V lost 5 bases and J 0 bases, leaving 10 bases between the germline ends. This CDR3 region has 15 residues.

The V and J genes are TRBV12-3 or TRBV12-4 and TRBJ1-1; D uncertain. Trimming took 4 bases from V and 1 from J, leaving 7 bases between them. CDR3 length: 13 residues. Written as DNA, the CDR3 is TGTGCCAGCAGTTCCCTTAGGAACACTGAAGCTTTCTTT. Translated: CASSSLRNTEAFF.

V gene TRBV3-1 (or the pseudogene TRBV3-2) combines with J gene TRBJ2-2, with 10 positions matching TRBD1. CDR1 and CDR2 (germline): LGHDT, YNNKEL (reference sequence). The CDR3 totals 15 residues. V trimming: 3 bases; J trimming: 5 bases; junction bases outside the gene matches: 3. The CDR3 DNA is TGTGCCAGCAGCCAGGGACAGGGGCGGACCGGGGAGCTGTTTTTT. It specifies CASSQGQGRTGELFF.

This clone was seen a single time. The chain is built from TRBV28 and TRBJ2-1; either TRBD1 or TRBD2 may supply D (5 bases each). V was shortened by 1 base and J by 11 bases, with 15 bases between the two germline ends. CDR1 is MDHEN and CDR2 is SYDVKM in the germline V gene. The CDR3 is 14 amino acids. The chain's CDR3 is CASSLSRDQQKQFF. CDR3 in DNA: TGTGCCAGCAGTTTATCCCGGGACCAACAAAAGCAGTTCTTC.

The CDR3 bases are TGTGCCACCAGTGGAGGACACCAAGAGACCCAGTACTTC. Its protein is CATSGGHQETQYF. The V call is TRBV24-1, the J call TRBJ2-5; unclear D gene. V was trimmed by 5 bases and J by 0 bases, leaving 6 bases between them. Germline V gene data show CDR1 as KGHDR and CDR2 as SFDVKD. The CDR3 runs 13 residues.

The chain recombines TRBV7-9 with TRBJ1-1; unclear D gene. The CDR3 sequence is 16 residues long. Germline V lookup: CDR1 SEHNR, CDR2 FQNEAQ (reference sequence). With 0 bases removed from V and 6 bases from J, the gap between germline ends came to 17 bases. The CDR3 loop reads CASSLAPPGRIAEAFF. DNA for the CDR3: TGTGCCAGCAGCTTAGCCCCTCCGGGCCGCATCGCTGAAGCTTTCTTT.

The chain joins TRBV7-3 to TRBJ2-3; 13 bases align to TRBD2. The germline gives CDR1 SGHTA, CDR2 FQGTGA. The CDR3 length is 19 residues. Trimming at V came to 1 base and at J to 1 base, leaving 8 bases not matched to a gene. CDR3 loop: CASSLMATGTSGGTDTQYF. In DNA, the CDR3 is TGTGCCAGCAGCTTAATGGCGACCGGGACTAGCGGGGGCACAGATACGCAGTATTTT. The complete variable domain, with remaining parts taken from reference TRBV7-3 and TRBJ2-3, reads GAGVSQTPSNKVTEKGKYVELRCDPISGHTALYWYRQSLGQGPEFLIYFQGTGAADDSGLPNDRFFAVRPEGSVSTLKIQRTERGDSAVYLCASSLMATGTSGGTDTQYFGPGTRLTVL.

Details on this clone: The same CDR3 arises from other DNA sequences in this sample as well. The chain employs TRBV18 and TRBJ1-5; 7 nucleotides match TRBD1. The CDR3 is 14 amino acids. The V gene's germline CDR1 is KGHSH and CDR2 LQKENI. V lost 3 bases to trimming and J lost 2 bases; unmatched junction nucleotides: 1. This chain's CDR3 is CASSPGTGNQPQHF. Here the CDR3 DNA reads TGTGCCAGCTCACCCGGGACAGGCAATCAGCCCCAGCATTTT.

The V and J genes are TRBV30 and TRBJ2-1; the D is unclear. Germline assignment: CDR1 GTSNPN and CDR2 SVGIG (reference sequence). V was pared by 0 bases and J by 0 bases, with 6 bases between. The CDR3 spans 14 residues. The CDR3 here is CAWSVGSSYNEQFF. The CDR3 DNA is TGTGCCTGGAGTGTAGGTAGCTCCTACAATGAGCAGTTCTTC. Full variable domain (rest looked up from reference TRBV30 and TRBJ2-1): SQTIHQWPATLVQPVGSPLSLECTVEGTSNPNLYWYRQAAGRGLQLLFYSVGIGQISSEVPQNLSASRPQDRQFILSSKKLLLSDSGFYLCAWSVGSSYNEQFFGPGTRLTVL.

The gene calls are TRBV6-5 and TRBJ1-2, with a weak D call TRBD1 (5 bases). This CDR3 is built from 15 residues. Trimming removed 6 bases at V and 4 bases at J, with 18 bases between. Germline V gene sequence: CDR1 MNHEY, CDR2 SVGAGI. CDR3 nucleotides: TGTGCCAGCAGACCCACAAAAGGGGCCTCCTATGGCTACACCTTC. Amino acids: CASRPTKGASYGYTF.

The table lists this clone with a count of one. The chain has TRBV30 and TRBJ2-7; D is possibly TRBD2 (5 bases). The ends were cut back, 5 bases at V and 9 bases at J, with 14 bases in the middle. CDR1 GTSNPN and CDR2 SVGIG come from the germline V gene (reference sequence). The CDR3 is 11 amino acids. The CDR3 here is CAWGRRGGQYF. CDR3 DNA: TGTGCCTGGGGCCGACGGGGTGGGCAGTACTTC. Together with reference TRBV30 and TRBJ2-7, the CDR3 gives the full variable domain: SQTIHQWPATLVQPVGSPLSLECTVEGTSNPNLYWYRQAAGRGLQLLFYSVGIGQISSEVPQNLSASRPQDRQFILSSKKLLLSDSGFYLCAWGRRGGQYFGPGTRLTVT.

The chain combines TRBV6-1 with TRBJ2-4, with unresolved D. The CDR3 has 15 residues. Germline CDR1 reads MNHNS; CDR2 reads SASEGT. V was shortened by 0 bases and J by 0 bases, with 6 bases between the two germline ends. The CDR3 DNA is TGTGCCAGCAGTGAAGCGGCTATAGCCAAAAACATTCAGTACTTC. It is translated as CASSEAAIAKNIQYF.

The gene calls are TRBV28 and TRBJ1-5; D not certain. Trimming shortened V by 2 bases and J by 9 bases, and 17 bases separated the two germline ends. Germline values: CDR1 MDHEN, CDR2 SYDVKM. This CDR3 contains 15 residues. The CDR3 loop is CASSLIQSPLGPQHF. The CDR3 DNA is TGTGCCAGCAGTTTAATCCAGAGCCCCCTTGGGCCCCAGCATTTT.

The chain employs TRBV27 and TRBJ1-5, with TRBD1 matching 9 bases. The CDR3 totals 16 residues. V lost 3 bases to trimming and J lost 1 base; unmatched junction nucleotides: 4. CDR1 MNHEY and CDR2 SMNVEV come from the germline V gene (reference sequence). The CDR3 DNA reads TGTGCCAGCAGTTTCTCGACAGGGGGGAGCAATCAGCCCCAGCATTTT. This encodes CASSFSTGGSNQPQHF.

J is TRBJ1-2 and V is TRBV7-9; D might be TRBD1 (6 bases). V shed 5 bases and J shed 3 bases, with 16 bases lying between them. From germline, CDR1 is SEHNR and CDR2 FQNEAQ (reference sequence). The CDR3 runs to 15 residues. The CDR3 sequence is CASSQGTGSDYGYTF. The CDR3 bases are TGTGCCAGCAGCCAGGGCACAGGGTCCGACTATGGCTACACCTTC.

V gene TRBV6-6 combines with J gene TRBJ1-2; 11 bases map to TRBD1. Germline V gene lookup returns CDR1 MNHNY and CDR2 SVGAGI (reference sequence). With 5 bases clipped from V and 2 bases from J, the junction kept 16 bases outside the gene matches. The CDR3 is 19 amino acids. The CDR3 sequence: CASSQIPGTGGELNYGYTF. DNA of the CDR3: TGTGCCAGCAGTCAAATCCCCGGGACAGGGGGGGAGTTGAACTATGGCTACACCTTC.

The CDR3 spells CASSPMGQSSYEQYF. The CDR3 coding sequence is TGTGCCAGCAGCCCAATGGGACAGTCCTCCTACGAGCAGTACTTC. This rearrangement joins TRBV6-2 or TRBV6-3 to TRBJ2-7; 7 positions match TRBD1. Trimming removed 6 bases from V and 0 bases from J; junction bases left unmatched: 8. The length of the CDR3 is 15 residues. CDR1 is MNHEY, CDR2 SVGEGT, per germline.

The chain uses TRBV15 and TRBJ2-3, with 9 bases that match TRBD1. The CDR3 runs to 14 residues. V lost 7 bases and J lost 4; bases outside the gene matches: 6. Germline V gene lookup returns CDR1 LNHNV and CDR2 YYDKDF (reference sequence). CDR3 DNA sequence: TGTGCCACCACCAGGGACAGGGCCCCAGATACGCAGTATTTT. Translating it yields CATTRDRAPDTQYF.

The chain combines TRBV5-6 with TRBJ2-6; D unresolved. Germline V gives CDR1 SGHDT, CDR2 YYEEEE. With 4 bases removed from V and 2 bases from J, the gap between germline ends came to 10 bases. This CDR3 region has 15 residues. CDR3 bases: TGTGCCAGCAGCCTCCGGATCCCTGGGGCCAACGTCCTGACTTTC. Protein product: CASSLRIPGANVLTF.